The 21 T cell receptor beta chains reported below all come from one sample, sequenced in a study of CD8 T cells in Susac syndrome. cDNA came from around 0.54 to 1 ug RNA primed by random hexamers. TCRdb reprocessed the immunoSEQ multiplex PCR reads with MiXCR, giving one entry per CDR3 protein. The table shows around 140,000 distinct CDR3 sequences, with 85% to 95% occurring only once. Input material: CD4+ T cells from PBMCs. Receptors were obtained from a human donor with multiple sclerosis.

V is TRBV4-1 and J is TRBJ2-7; D is unresolved. The germline gives CDR1 MGHRA, CDR2 YSYEKL. Between the trimmed V and J ends, which lost 2 bases and 3 bases, there was a span of 11 bases. The CDR3 is 14 residues long. CDR3 nucleotides: TGCGCCAGCAGCCAATCGGGCCTCTTCTACGAGCAGTACTTC. This translates into CASSQSGLFYEQYF.

Remarks on this clonotype: One end of the junction fails to match germline, which may point to a read error. The rearrangement links TRBV2 to TRBJ1-5; the D gene is possibly TRBD1 (5 bases). This CDR3 is 15 amino acids long. Germline V lookup: CDR1 SNHLY, CDR2 FYNNEI. The CDR3: CASSWDGRNNQPQHF. The DNA of the CDR3 is TGCGCCAGCAGCTGGGACGGGAGGAACAATCAGCCCCAGCATTTT.

The rearrangement uses TRBV27 and TRBJ1-2; D call uncertain. Germline CDR1 and CDR2: MNHEY and SMNVEV (reference sequence). The CDR3 is made up of 13 amino acids. V was shortened by 4 bases and J by 2 bases, with 8 bases between the two germline ends. Here the CDR3 DNA reads TGTGCCAGCAGTTCAACAGTGAACTATGGCTACACCTTC. As protein: CASSSTVNYGYTF.

This chain joins TRBV5-4 and TRBJ2-1, with 8 bases aligning to TRBD1. Germline loops: CDR1 SGHNT, CDR2 YYREEE (reference sequence). Germline trimming cut 0 bases from V and 4 bases from J; bases unmatched to any gene: 3. The length of the CDR3 is 15 residues. CDR3 sequence (DNA): TGTGCCAGCAGCTTGGCGACAGGGGCTTACAATGAGCAGTTCTTC. This sequence encodes CASSLATGAYNEQFF.

The chain uses TRBV30 and TRBJ1-5; TRBD1 aligns across 7 bases. The V segment lost 5 bases and the J segment 3 bases; nucleotides outside the gene matches: 7. The CDR3 sequence is 14 residues long. Germline values: CDR1 GTSNPN, CDR2 SVGIG (reference sequence). The CDR3 DNA reads as TGTGCCTGGTCATCGGGACAGCTCAATCAGCCCCAGCATTTT. Amino acids: CAWSSGQLNQPQHF. Together with reference TRBV30 and TRBJ1-5, the CDR3 gives the full variable domain: SQTIHQWPATLVQPVGSPLSLECTVEGTSNPNLYWYRQAAGRGLQLLFYSVGIGQISSEVPQNLSASRPQDRQFILSSKKLLLSDSGFYLCAWSSGQLNQPQHFGDGTRLSIL.

The CDR3 nucleotides are TGTGCCACCAGCAGAGATTACGGGACTGAAGCTTTCTTT. It translates to CATSRDYGTEAFF. J is TRBJ1-1 and V is TRBV15; D is unresolved. The V gene's germline CDR1 is LNHNV and CDR2 YYDKDF (reference sequence). V lost 0 bases, J lost 5 bases, and 7 bases lay in between. The CDR3 has 13 amino acids.

The chain uses TRBV15 and TRBJ2-1, with 12 bases lining up with TRBD2. CDR3 length: 13 amino acids. Germline CDR1 and CDR2: LNHNV and YYDKDF (reference sequence). The junction had 8 bases not matched to a gene; V was cut back by 4 bases and J by 16 bases. For the CDR3, the DNA is TGTGCCACCAGCACTACTAGCGGGAGGTATAATTTCTTC. This gives the protein CATSTTSGRYNFF.

The chain has TRBV9 and TRBJ2-1; TRBD2 aligns across 11 bases. Germline CDR1 and CDR2: SGDLS and YYNGEE. The CDR3 totals 16 residues. V dropped 4 bases and J dropped 5; count of bases not matched to a gene: 8. CDR3 nucleotides: TGTGCCAGCAGCACCCGTAGCGGGAGGGATAACAATGAGCAGTTCTTC. Protein product: CASSTRSGRDNNEQFF.

The chain uses TRBV24-1 and TRBJ2-2; D might be TRBD2 (6 bases). V was clipped by 5 bases and J by 7 bases, with 13 bases between them. Germline lookup yields CDR1 KGHDR and CDR2 SFDVKD. CDR3 length: 14 residues. As DNA, the CDR3 is TGTGCCACCAGTGCGGGAGTCTTCAGCGGGGAGCTGTTTTTT. Amino acid sequence: CATSAGVFSGELFF.

V and J are TRBV9 and TRBJ2-1; 12 bases align to TRBD2. This CDR3 has 13 amino acids. Germline CDR1 SGDLS, CDR2 YYNGEE. V trimming: 4 bases; J trimming: 15 bases; junction bases outside the gene matches: 8. CDR3 amino acids: CASSPQTSGGLFF. The CDR3 DNA is TGTGCCAGCAGCCCTCAGACTAGCGGGGGTTTGTTCTTC. The entire variable domain, with the rest obtained from reference TRBV9 and TRBJ2-1, is as follows: DSGVTQTPKHLITATGQRVTLRCSPRSGDLSVYWYQQSLDQGLQFLIQYYNGEERAKGNILERFSAQQFPDLHSELNLSSLELGDSALYFCASSPQTSGGLFFGPGTRLTVL.

The chain has TRBV20-1 and TRBJ2-1, with D perhaps TRBD1 (5 bases). The V and J ends lost 2 bases and 5 bases respectively, with 7 bases between them. The CDR3 is 12 amino acids. Germline CDR1 and CDR2: DFQATT and SNEGSKA (reference sequence). CDR3 coding DNA: TGCAGTGCTAGACCCAGGGACAATGAGCAGTTCTTC. Its protein product is CSARPRDNEQFF.

This chain links TRBV7-8 with TRBJ2-3; TRBD2 aligns across 8 bases. The CDR3 contains 16 residues. The germline gives CDR1 SGHVS, CDR2 FQNEAQ. V lost 1 base, J lost 3 bases, and 6 bases stayed unmatched. In DNA, the CDR3 is TGTGCCAGCAGCTTAGACCCGGGAGGGAGTACAGATACGCAGTATTTT. Its translation is CASSLDPGGSTDTQYF.

The genes are TRBV19 and TRBJ1-1; D uncertain. In germline, CDR1 is LNHDA, CDR2 SQIVND (reference sequence). The CDR3 has 12 amino acids. Trimming shortened V by 5 bases and J by 6 bases, and 10 bases separated the two germline ends. The CDR3: CASSYLYSEAFF. In nucleotides, the CDR3 is TGTGCCAGTAGTTACCTGTACTCTGAAGCTTTCTTT.

About this clonotype: The germline gene is not matched at one end of the junction; a read error may be the cause. This chain joins TRBV3-1 and TRBJ2-7; tentatively, D is TRBD2 (6 bases). Germline CDR1 LGHDT, CDR2 YNNKEL (reference sequence). This CDR3 is built from 13 residues. The CDR3 DNA sequence: TGTGCCAGCAGCCCCGGGGGACCTCAGAAGGTCGACTTC. Amino acid sequence: CASSPGGPQKVDF.

The V call is TRBV5-6, the J call TRBJ2-6; D is undetermined. This CDR3 is built from 16 residues. CDR1 SGHDT and CDR2 YYEEEE come from the germline V gene. V lost 4 bases and J 6 bases, leaving 17 bases between the germline ends. As DNA, the CDR3 is TGTGCCAGCAGCGTGAGTCTTAGGGAAACGGCCAACGTCCTGACTTTC. Translation gives CASSVSLRETANVLTF.

This chain connects TRBV3-1 to TRBJ1-2, with D possibly matching TRBD1 (6 bases). Germline-derived CDR1 and CDR2 are LGHDT and YNNKEL (reference sequence). V lost 5 bases and J 5 bases, leaving 12 bases between the germline ends. The CDR3 has 13 amino acids. The CDR3 coding sequence is TGTGCCAGCAGCGACACAGGGAGATATGGCTACACCTTC. It codes for CASSDTGRYGYTF. The variable domain in full, with the rest retrieved from reference TRBV3-1 and TRBJ1-2, is DTAVSQTPKYLVTQMGNDKSIKCEQNLGHDTMYWYKQDSKKFLKIMFSYNNKELIINETVPNRFSPKSPDKAHLNLHINSLELGDSAVYFCASSDTGRYGYTFGSGTRLTVV.

The rearrangement joins TRBV11-3 to TRBJ2-7, with a weak D call TRBD2 (5 bases). Germline values: CDR1 SGHNT, CDR2 YENEEA. The V end was cut by 1 base, the J end by 6 bases, with 10 bases between. CDR3 size: 13 residues. The CDR3, as DNA: TGTGCCAGCAGCTTAGGAAGCGGTTTCGAGCAGTACTTC. Translated: CASSLGSGFEQYF.

The genes are TRBV3-1 and TRBJ2-7; TRBD1 matches 9 bases. CDR3 length: 15 residues. CDR1 and CDR2 from the germline V gene are LGHDT and YNNKEL (reference sequence). Losses at the gene ends were 4 bases for V and 5 bases for J; bases not matched to a gene: 9. Here the CDR3 reads CASSRTGTGIHEQYF. CDR3 nucleotide sequence: TGTGCCAGCAGCCGAACGGGGACAGGGATCCACGAGCAGTACTTC.

The chain couples TRBV3-1 to TRBJ2-7; D remains unclear. Germline V lookup: CDR1 LGHDT, CDR2 YNNKEL (reference sequence). The CDR3 is made up of 11 amino acids. Between the trimmed V and J ends, which lost 4 bases and 7 bases, there was a span of 8 bases. The CDR3 DNA reads as TGTGCCAGCAGCCTCGATCGAGAGCAGTACTTC. Translating it yields CASSLDREQYF.

This rearrangement joins TRBV30 to TRBJ2-7; D gene ambiguous. This CDR3 has 15 residues. Germline values: CDR1 GTSNPN, CDR2 SVGIG (reference sequence). The ends were cut back, 4 bases at V and 3 bases at J, with 19 bases in the middle. The CDR3, as DNA: TGTGCCTGGATCGACCGAGACAAGGGCTTCTACGAGCAGTACTTC. Its protein is CAWIDRDKGFYEQYF.

The rearrangement uses TRBV29-1 and TRBJ2-5; D unresolved. Germline lookup yields CDR1 SQVTM and CDR2 ANQGSEA. The CDR3 loop spans 13 amino acids. Trimming took 1 base from V and 2 from J, leaving 8 bases between them. CDR3 residues: CSVEVAAQETQYF. The DNA for the CDR3 is TGCAGCGTTGAAGTTGCAGCGCAAGAGACCCAGTACTTC.